A single sample gave rise to the 14 T cell receptor beta chains below, sequenced in a study of cytomegalovirus exposure and HLA in healthy donors. Using immunoSEQ multiplex PCR, the repertoire was profiled, and TCRdb retains in-frame clones only, with some absent. The sample lists 220,000 or so clones, over 70% seen once, with over 13% in the top ten. The sample taken for sequencing was PBMCs. Every receptor here comes from a woman between 25 and 40 years old in good health and CMV-seropositive.

The rearrangement joins TRBV5-1 to TRBJ2-7, with D perhaps matching TRBD1 or TRBD2 (5 bases each). V shed 4 bases and J shed 7 bases, with 18 bases lying between them. Germline V lookup: CDR1 SGHRS, CDR2 YFSETQ. The CDR3 runs to 14 residues. CDR3: CASSLRGDLREQYF. The CDR3 nucleotides read TGCGCCAGCAGCCTGAGGGGAGACCTACGGGAGCAGTACTTC.

The J gene is TRBJ2-3, the V gene TRBV29-1; 11 positions match TRBD2. This CDR3 contains 15 residues. Germline CDR1 reads SQVTM; CDR2 reads ANQGSEA. The V and J ends lost 6 bases and 4 bases, in that order; junction bases with no gene match: 9. CDR3 sequence (DNA): TGCAGCGTGACCTTAGCGGGAGGGCCCTCAGATACGCAGTATTTT. Its translation: CSVTLAGGPSDTQYF.

This clone was counted only a few times. This chain joins TRBV27 and TRBJ2-7, with 8 bases aligning to TRBD2. Germline V lookup: CDR1 MNHEY, CDR2 SMNVEV (reference sequence). The CDR3 runs to 15 residues. The J segment lost 3 bases and the V segment lost 2 bases, leaving 6 bases of the junction unmatched. This CDR3 is CASSLTSGRIYEQYF. The CDR3 DNA is TGTGCCAGCAGTTTAACGAGCGGGAGAATCTACGAGCAGTACTTC.

This chain joins TRBV11-2 and TRBJ2-7; 12 positions match TRBD1. The germline CDR1 and CDR2 sequences are SGHAT and FQNNGV. After removal of 4 bases from V and 6 bases from J, the junction contained 10 bases not matched to a gene. The CDR3 consists of 16 residues. The DNA for the CDR3 is TGTGCCAGCAGCTCAATCTGGGGGACAGGGGGCTTCGAGCAGTACTTC. This sequence encodes CASSSIWGTGGFEQYF.

CDR3 residues: CASSPRGLAAFSYEQYF. CDR3 in DNA: TGTGCCAGCAGCCCACGGGGGCTAGCGGCTTTCTCCTACGAGCAGTACTTC. The genes are TRBV13 and TRBJ2-7; TRBD2 is a possible D gene (7 bases). This CDR3 contains 17 residues. V was shortened by 5 bases and J by 0 bases, with 20 bases between the two germline ends. The V gene's germline CDR1 is PRHDT and CDR2 FYEKMQ (reference sequence).

This chain links TRBV6-1 with TRBJ2-7, with 9 bases matching TRBD1. The CDR3 is made up of 15 amino acids. The V and J ends lost 7 bases and 0 bases, in that order; junction bases with no gene match: 7. Germline V lookup: CDR1 MNHNS, CDR2 SASEGT. The CDR3, as DNA: TGTGCCAGCATTGACCGGGACAGGGCCTCCTACGAGCAGTACTTC. As protein: CASIDRDRASYEQYF.

The CDR3 nucleotides read TGTGCCAGCAGGGATCCGGGACAGGGAGTTGGCTACACCTTC. It translates to CASRDPGQGVGYTF. The chain links TRBV5-4 to TRBJ1-2; 9 bases fit TRBD1. The germline CDR1 and CDR2 sequences are SGHNT and YYREEE (reference sequence). There are 14 residues in the CDR3. With 5 bases clipped from V and 7 bases from J, the junction kept 9 bases outside the gene matches.

The DNA for the CDR3 is TGTGCCAGCAGTGAATATGAAGCCCGGGTTGGGGGCACTGAAGCTTTCTTT. It encodes CASSEYEARVGGTEAFF. This chain joins TRBV25-1 and TRBJ1-1, with D maybe TRBD1 (5 bases). Trimming took 0 bases from V and 4 from J, leaving 18 bases between them. The germline gives CDR1 MGHDK, CDR2 SYGVNS. The CDR3 runs 17 residues.

This CDR3 is CSVVGTGEYEQYF. For the CDR3, the DNA is TGCAGCGTTGTAGGGACAGGGGAATACGAGCAGTACTTC. The chain links TRBV29-1 to TRBJ2-7, with 10 nucleotides matching TRBD1. The length of the CDR3 is 13 residues. From germline, CDR1 is SQVTM and CDR2 ANQGSEA. V trimming: 4 bases; J trimming: 4 bases; junction bases outside the gene matches: 4.

This sequence joins TRBV30 and TRBJ2-6, with 15 bases that match TRBD2. Per germline, CDR1 GTSNPN and CDR2 SVGIG (reference sequence). The ends lost 7 bases at V and 2 bases at J; junction bases unmatched: 6. This CDR3 is built from 17 residues. The CDR3 protein is CASRTSGRAAGANVLTF. CDR3 in DNA: TGTGCCTCCCGGACTAGCGGGAGGGCCGCTGGGGCCAACGTCCTGACTTTC.

The chain links TRBV18 to TRBJ2-7; TRBD2 matches 9 bases. Germline CDR1 and CDR2: KGHSH and LQKENI. CDR3 length equals 17 residues. The J segment lost 7 bases and the V segment lost 3 bases, leaving 16 bases of the junction unmatched. CDR3: CASSPGAGGPQMGEQYF. In nucleotides, the CDR3 is TGTGCCAGCTCACCGGGAGCGGGAGGCCCACAGATGGGGGAGCAGTACTTC.

The V and J genes are TRBV19 and TRBJ1-2; 10 bases agree with TRBD1. Trimming took 7 bases from V and 4 from J; bases not matched to a gene: 6. Per the germline V gene, CDR1 is LNHDA and CDR2 is SQIVND (reference sequence). The CDR3 extends over 14 amino acids. The CDR3 nucleotides read TGTGCCAGTAACCGGGACAGGGGTGTCTATGGCTACACCTTC. Protein product: CASNRDRGVYGYTF.

This chain uses TRBV28 with TRBJ2-5; 7 positions match TRBD2. The V segment lost 7 bases and the J segment 5 bases; nucleotides outside the gene matches: 16. The length of the CDR3 is 16 residues. CDR1 is MDHEN and CDR2 is SYDVKM in the germline V gene. CDR3 coding DNA: TGTGCCAGCACCCCTATCTGGGCGGGAGTCTGGGAGACCCAGTACTTC. As protein: CASTPIWAGVWETQYF.

The V and J genes are TRBV7-2 and TRBJ2-7, with D uncertain. CDR1 and CDR2 (germline): SGHTA, FQGNSA. The germline V and J ends were trimmed by 1 base and 0 bases, with 13 bases remaining between them. The CDR3 totals 16 residues. In DNA form, the CDR3 reads TGTGCCAGCAGCTTAGATCCGGGTAGGGCCTCCTACGAGCAGTACTTC. Its protein is CASSLDPGRASYEQYF. The full variable domain, with the rest looked up from reference TRBV7-2 and TRBJ2-7, is GAGVSQSPSNKVTEKGKDVELRCDPISGHTALYWYRQSLGQGLEFLIYFQGNSAPDKSGLPSDRFSAERTGGSVSTLTIQRTQQEDSAVYLCASSLDPGRASYEQYFGPGTRLTVT.